The subject of this entry is one TCR beta chain. Its antigen is as yet unknown. CDR1 and CDR2 from the germline V gene are SNHLY and FYNNEI. The V and J ends lost 7 bases and 4 bases respectively, with 5 bases between them. The CDR3 has 10 residues. Generated by immunoSEQ multiplex PCR, the TCRdb table keeps only in-frame clones and is missing some. Of tens of thousands of clones in the sample, 75% to 90% are singletons; the top ten hold about 28%. This entry comes from a study of T cell responses to AZD1222 COVID-19 vaccine. Study-level background: Second-dose timings of about 4 or about 12 weeks were pooled.

Points from the study as a whole: White British people made up most donors, females outnumbered males, and clonal diversity was possibly underestimated. Repertoire sampling happened only post peak T cell response. Baseline seropositives among AZD1222 recipients totaled only six.

The clonotype originates from an adult in good health. The source material was peripheral blood, sampled on day 0 of AZD1222 vaccination. The V call is TRBV2, the J call TRBJ2-7, with D unclear. CDR3 coding DNA: TGTGCCAGCAACCGATACGAGCAGTACTTC. Translating gives CASNRYEQYF. The full variable domain, in which reference TRBV2 and TRBJ2-7 provide the parts outside the CDR3, is EPEVTQTPSHQVTQMGQEVILRCVPISNHLYFYWYRQILGQKVEFLVSFYNNEISEKSEIFDDQFSVERPDGSNFTLKIRSTKLEDSAMYFCASNRYEQYFGPGTRLTVT.